The 14 T cell receptor beta chains reported below all come from one sample, sequenced in a study of cytomegalovirus exposure and HLA in healthy donors. A multiplex PCR was run with 60 Vbeta primers and 13 Jbeta primers. Measured with immunoSEQ multiplex PCR; TCRdb has only the in-frame clones, and not every one. The sample has 200,000 to 250,000 clones; roughly 84% are singletons. The source material was PBMCs. The source of these receptors is a human donor in good health.

The V and J genes are TRBV7-9 and TRBJ2-7, with D unclear. Trimming removed 6 bases from V and 0 bases from J, with 18 bases in between. The CDR3 has 16 amino acids. Germline-derived CDR1 and CDR2 are SEHNR and FQNEAQ (reference sequence). CDR3 coding DNA: TGTGCCAGCAGTTTCCCCGGCGGAGTCCCCTCCTACGAGCAGTACTTC. Translating it yields CASSFPGGVPSYEQYF.

This clone was observed a few times. The chain joins TRBV10-3 to TRBJ2-7; TRBD2 aligns across 7 bases. This CDR3 is built from 14 residues. The V gene's germline CDR1 is ENHRY and CDR2 SYGVKD. Trimming removed 3 bases from V and 2 bases from J; junction bases left unmatched: 4. The CDR3 bases are TGTGCCATCAGTGACGGGACTAATACCTACGAGCAGTACTTC. Protein product: CAISDGTNTYEQYF.

V is TRBV6-5 and J is TRBJ1-3; D is ambiguous. Trimming shortened V by 8 bases and J by 5 bases, and 19 bases separated the two germline ends. The CDR3 totals 15 residues. CDR1 is MNHEY and CDR2 is SVGAGI in the germline V gene. This CDR3 reads CASLEATVGRNTIYF. DNA for the CDR3: TGTGCCAGCCTCGAGGCGACGGTGGGTAGAAACACCATATATTTT.

V is TRBV9 and J is TRBJ1-1; 8 positions agree with TRBD1. The V and J ends lost 5 bases and 3 bases, in that order; junction bases with no gene match: 9. Germline CDR1 and CDR2: SGDLS and YYNGEE. This CDR3 contains 15 residues. The CDR3 DNA follows: TGTGCCAGCAGTCAAAATTCAGGGGGCCACACTGAAGCTTTCTTT. It translates to CASSQNSGGHTEAFF.

The chain couples TRBV5-8 to TRBJ2-7; 9 nucleotides align to TRBD2. V trimming: 0 bases; J trimming: 3 bases; junction bases outside the gene matches: 7. The CDR3 is 16 amino acids. CDR1 and CDR2 (germline): SGHTS, YDEGEE. In DNA, the CDR3 is TGTGCCAGCAGCTTGGGGCTAGCGGGATTTATCTACGAGCAGTACTTC. It yields the protein CASSLGLAGFIYEQYF.

The chain couples TRBV29-1 to TRBJ1-2, with 7 bases aligning to TRBD1. Germline CDR1 is SQVTM and CDR2 is ANQGSEA. The J segment lost 2 bases and the V segment lost 6 bases, leaving 9 bases of the junction unmatched. The CDR3 covers 14 residues. CDR3 in amino acids: CSVATGVGNYGYTF. The CDR3 coding sequence is TGCAGCGTGGCCACAGGGGTTGGGAACTATGGCTACACCTTC.

This chain uses TRBV5-6 with TRBJ1-2, with 9 bases fitting TRBD1. Germline lookup yields CDR1 SGHDT and CDR2 YYEEEE. After removal of 3 bases from V and 3 bases from J, the junction contained 3 bases not matched to a gene. The length of the CDR3 is 14 residues. The CDR3: CASSSQGADYGYTF. The CDR3 DNA is TGTGCCAGCAGCTCACAGGGGGCTGACTATGGCTACACCTTC.

The chain carries TRBV7-9 and TRBJ2-7, with D maybe TRBD1 (5 bases). Germline CDR1 is SEHNR and CDR2 is FQNEAQ (reference sequence). V was trimmed by 0 bases and J by 3 bases, leaving 12 bases between them. CDR3 length equals 15 residues. The CDR3 sequence is CASSLAFGQGYEQYF. The DNA for the CDR3 is TGTGCCAGCAGCTTAGCGTTTGGGCAGGGCTACGAGCAGTACTTC.

This clone was seen just once. The chain combines TRBV6-1 with TRBJ1-4; D remains unclear. The CDR3 loop spans 13 amino acids. Deletions cut 8 bases from V and 2 bases from J, with 9 bases between. In germline, CDR1 is MNHNS, CDR2 SASEGT. This chain's CDR3 is CASERSTNEKLFF. For the CDR3, the DNA is TGTGCCAGCGAGCGATCTACTAATGAAAAACTGTTTTTT.

The CDR3 region is CASRLTGLNEQFF. CDR3 DNA sequence: TGTGCCAGCAGGCTCACGGGACTCAATGAGCAGTTCTTC. The chain employs TRBV7-3 and TRBJ2-1, with a weak D call TRBD2 (6 bases). Germline CDR1 SGHTA, CDR2 FQGTGA. V was clipped by 6 bases and J by 6 bases, with 12 bases between them. The CDR3 length is 13 residues. Full variable domain (missing parts from reference TRBV7-3 and TRBJ2-1): GAGVSQTPSNKVTEKGKYVELRCDPISGHTALYWYRQSLGQGPEFLIYFQGTGAADDSGLPNDRFFAVRPEGSVSTLKIQRTERGDSAVYLCASRLTGLNEQFFGPGTRLTVL.

The chain combines TRBV25-1 with TRBJ2-5; maybe TRBD2 (6 bases). The J call may be incorrect, as the DNA end agrees better with TRBJ2-7. CDR1 and CDR2 (germline): MGHDK, SYGVNS. The CDR3 covers 15 residues. In DNA, the CDR3 is TGTGCCAGCAGTCCCCGGGACTCGGTGGGCTACGAGCAGTACTTC. Translated: CASSPRDSVGYEQYF.

This chain connects TRBV4-3 to TRBJ2-3; the match to TRBD2 covers 9 bases. CDR3 length: 20 residues. V shed 2 bases, J shed 2 bases, and the junction held 17 bases outside the gene matches. CDR1 and CDR2 from the germline V gene are LGHNA and YSLEER. CDR3 in DNA: TGCGCCAGCAGCCAATTGGCCACAAGGTCGACTAGCGGATTCACAGATACGCAGTATTTT. It yields the protein CASSQLATRSTSGFTDTQYF.

This clone has only a few counts. This CDR3 is CSVGQGTAGELFF. CDR3 in DNA: TGCAGCGTTGGGCAGGGGACAGCGGGGGAGCTGTTTTTT. The chain uses TRBV29-1 and TRBJ2-2, with TRBD1 matching 7 bases. The CDR3 has 13 residues. J was trimmed by 8 bases and V by 4 bases; bases with no gene match: 7. Germline CDR1 SQVTM, CDR2 ANQGSEA.

J is TRBJ2-7 and V is TRBV11-2, with D uncertain. The V end was cut by 5 bases, the J end by 2 bases, with 4 bases between. Germline CDR1 reads SGHAT; CDR2 reads FQNNGV. The CDR3 runs 11 residues. The CDR3 spells CASSPAYEQYF. CDR3 in DNA: TGTGCCAGCAGCCCTGCCTACGAGCAGTACTTC.